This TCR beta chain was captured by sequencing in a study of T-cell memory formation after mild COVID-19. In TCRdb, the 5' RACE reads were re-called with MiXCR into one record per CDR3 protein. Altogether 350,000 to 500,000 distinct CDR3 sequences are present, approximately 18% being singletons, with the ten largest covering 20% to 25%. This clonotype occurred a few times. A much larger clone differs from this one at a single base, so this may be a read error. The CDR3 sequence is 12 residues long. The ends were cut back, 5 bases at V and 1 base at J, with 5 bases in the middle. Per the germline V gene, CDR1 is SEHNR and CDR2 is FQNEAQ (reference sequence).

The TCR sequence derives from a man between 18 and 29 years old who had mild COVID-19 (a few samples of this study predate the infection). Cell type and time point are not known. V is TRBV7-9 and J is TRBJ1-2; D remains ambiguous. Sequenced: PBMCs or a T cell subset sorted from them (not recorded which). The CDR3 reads CASSQINYGYTF. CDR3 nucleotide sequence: TGTGCCAGCAGCCAGATTAACTATGGCTACACCTTC.